This TCR beta chain was documented in a study of beta chain features in type 1 diabetes. General study points: VDJ junctions sequenced from type 1 diabetes patients showed fewer insertions and more deletions. Relative to healthy donors, patients appeared to have naive, central memory and Treg TCRB repertoires that were more similar.

TCRB transcripts that were expressed got sequenced, as all of the isolated RNA had been reverse transcribed. The data were produced by immunoSEQ multiplex PCR, yet TCRdb's version contains in-frame clones alone and is incomplete. The sample has around 250,000 clones; about 63% are singletons. Germline V gives CDR1 SQVTM, CDR2 ANQGSEA. Losses at the gene ends were 5 bases for V and 4 bases for J; bases not matched to a gene: 8. This CDR3 is 16 amino acids long. Sampling consisted of one heparinised blood draw per donor, averaging roughly 110 mL. Each of the sorted populations had a purity greater than 98%. This clone was seen more than once but under ten times. No antigen is known for it.

The gene calls are TRBV29-1 and TRBJ2-1; TRBD2 matches 13 bases. Sequenced input: naive CD4+ T cells from blood. This clonotype was obtained from a man between 25 and 39 years old in good health. The CDR3 loop reads CSVLKPGLAGYNEQFF. CDR3 nucleotides: TGCAGCGTTCTTAAACCGGGACTAGCGGGATACAATGAGCAGTTCTTC.